Listed below are T cell receptor beta chains from one sample, sequenced in a study of Ad26.COV2.S vaccination and SARS-CoV-2 variants. The data were produced by immunoSEQ multiplex PCR, yet TCRdb's version contains in-frame clones alone and is incomplete. The sample shows fewer than 500,000 clones, roughly 89% of them seen only once. The source material was peripheral blood, sampled in a trial of Ad26.COV2.S vaccine versus placebo. The origin of the receptors is a person between 18 and 60 years old who received the Ad26.COV2.S COVID-19 vaccine or a placebo. Both conserved end residues are part of each CDR3. D genes are given only for firm matches. Clone size is stated in some rows and not others, as once, few, many or a class when expanded.

j_call,v_call,clone_size,d_call,cdr3_nt,cdr3_aa
TRBJ1-6,TRBV5-1,NA,NA,TGCGCCAGCAGCTTGGAATCGATAGGTTTTAGAAGTAGTTCACCCCTCCACTTT,CASSLESIGFRSSSPLHF
TRBJ1-1,TRBV7-2,NA,NA,TGTGCCAGCAGCTTACGACCTCCTGCATGGCAGGGTGAGAACACTGAAGCTTTCTTT,CASSLRPPAWQGENTEAFF
TRBJ2-3,TRBV5-1,NA,NA,TGCGCCAGCAGCATGGATCCCTTAGGGAGCGGCACAGATACGCAGTATTTT,CASSMDPLGSGTDTQYF
TRBJ2-5,TRBV28,NA,NA,TGTGCCAGCAGTATGGGGGGTCAAACGGAGACCCAGTACTTC,CASSMGGQTETQYF
TRBJ2-5,TRBV6-5,NA,TRBD1,TGTGCCAGCAGGAGACAGGGGCGATCCCAAGAGACCCAGTACTTC,CASRRQGRSQETQYF
TRBJ2-7,TRBV19,NA,NA,TGTGCCAGTAATAACCAGGGGCCCTCCTACGAGCAGTACTTC,CASNNQGPSYEQYF
TRBJ2-5,TRBV19,NA,TRBD1,TGTGCCAGTAGGCCGCCGGGACAGGAGAGGGAGACCCAGTACTTC,CASRPPGQERETQYF
TRBJ1-5,TRBV7-2,NA,NA,TGTGCCAGCAGCTTACAGGGCGGTGATCAGCCCCAGCATTTT,CASSLQGGDQPQHF
TRBJ1-5,TRBV24-1,NA,NA,TGTGCCACCAGTGACGTAAATCAGCCCCAGCATTTT,CATSDVNQPQHF
TRBJ1-4,TRBV7-2,NA,NA,TGTGCCAGCAGCTTATCAGGGTCGAATGAAAAACTGTTTTTT,CASSLSGSNEKLFF
TRBJ1-1,TRBV20-1,NA,NA,TGCAGTGCTAGTCCCGGCCAGCCGAACACTGAAGCTTTCTTT,CSASPGQPNTEAFF
TRBJ1-6,TRBV4-3,NA,NA,TGCGCCAGCAGCCAAGATCCGGGATGGGAATGGTTGTCCTATAATTCACCCCTCCACTTT,CASSQDPGWEWLSYNSPLHF
TRBJ2-1,TRBV9,NA,NA,TGTGCCAGCAGCTTAATAGGTGAGGCGGATGAGCAGTTCTTC,CASSLIGEADEQFF
TRBJ2-7,TRBV7-9,few,NA,TGTGCCAGCAGCTTAGGGATTGGCAGAACCTACGAGCAGTACTTC,CASSLGIGRTYEQYF
TRBJ2-5,TRBV6-2/TRBV6-3,NA,TRBD2,TGTGCCAGCAGCTGGACTAGCGGGAGGGCCATCCAAGAGACCCAGTACTTC,CASSWTSGRAIQETQYF
TRBJ2-1,TRBV5-1,NA,NA,TGCGCCAGCAGCTTGGTCAGTAACAATGAGCAGTTCTTC,CASSLVSNNEQFF
TRBJ2-2,TRBV5-6,NA,NA,TGTGCCAGCAGCTTGCCTTTTGGGGAGCTGTTTTTT,CASSLPFGELFF
TRBJ1-2,TRBV18,NA,TRBD1,TGTGCCAGCTCACCTCAGGGGGTCTATGGCTACACCTTC,CASSPQGVYGYTF
TRBJ1-2,TRBV5-4,NA,NA,TGTGCCAGCAAAGACGGGTTCTATGGCTACACCTTC,CASKDGFYGYTF
TRBJ1-4,TRBV5-1,NA,NA,TGCGCCAGCAGCCCCCGCGGGGCTCGGGCCCCTAATGAAAAACTGTTTTTT,CASSPRGARAPNEKLFF
TRBJ2-5,TRBV7-8,NA,NA,TGTGCCAGCAGCTTACACTCAGGGACCCAAGAGACCCAGTACTTC,CASSLHSGTQETQYF
TRBJ1-2,TRBV2,NA,NA,TGTGCCAGCAGTGATAGATTAGGGGGCTATGGCTACACCTTC,CASSDRLGGYGYTF
TRBJ1-1,TRBV4-1,few,NA,TGCGCCAGCAGCCAAGGACGGCACACTGAAGCTTTCTTT,CASSQGRHTEAFF
TRBJ2-7,TRBV5-6,NA,TRBD2,TGTGCCAGCAGCTTGGTTGGACTAGCATCCTACGAGCAGTACTTC,CASSLVGLASYEQYF
TRBJ1-2,TRBV18,NA,NA,TGTGCCAGCTCACCGGACCGGGACGGTAACTATGGCTACACCTTC,CASSPDRDGNYGYTF
TRBJ1-4,TRBV5-1,NA,TRBD1,TGCGCCAGCAGCCTGAGACGGGGGACAGGCAATGAAAAACTGTTTTTT,CASSLRRGTGNEKLFF
TRBJ1-1,TRBV5-1,NA,TRBD1,TGCGCCAGCAGCTCGCTCGGGGGGACAGGGCGTATCACTGAAGCTTTCTTT,CASSSLGGTGRITEAFF
TRBJ2-7,TRBV7-2,few,TRBD1,TGTGCCAGCAGTATTAGGTGGCAGGGGGCCTACGAGCAGTACTTC,CASSIRWQGAYEQYF
TRBJ2-5,TRBV6-6,NA,TRBD1,TGTGCCAGCAGTTACCCTTTGACAGGGGGCGCCGAGACCCAGTACTTC,CASSYPLTGGAETQYF
TRBJ1-4,TRBV28,NA,NA,TGTGCCAGCAACGTTCAGGGTCCCGAAAAACTGTTTTTT,CASNVQGPEKLFF
TRBJ1-1,TRBV6-5,NA,NA,TGTGCCAGCAGTTACGGGCGGGGAGACACTGAAGCTTTCTTT,CASSYGRGDTEAFF
TRBJ2-4,TRBV9,once,NA,TGTGCCAGCAGCCCCCAGGGGCCCGGGGCGATTGGGTACGGGAACATTCAGTACTTC,CASSPQGPGAIGYGNIQYF